Following are 27 T cell receptor beta chains from one sample sequenced in a study of T-cell reconstitution after alpha-beta-depleted transplantation in children listed by TCRdb under 2016. Library preparation employed PCR. The sample was run on an Illumina HiSeq 2500. To normalize quantification of the TCRbeta repertoire, the TCR libraries were built with molecular barcoding that relied on unique molecular identifiers. Clones were called with MiXCR by TCRdb after fastp trimmed the public reads at Q25, and only in-frame beta chains were retained. Every entry covers one CDR3 protein and lists the most common genes and DNA from its rows. The sample table shows 240,000 or so distinct CDR3 sequences, and around 12% are seen once. Around 2.5% of the sample is in the top ten clones. Material: PBMCs from the stem cell graft donor, obtained from the stem cell graft. Every receptor here comes from a human donor who donated a stem cell graft to a child with acute lymphoblastic leukemia.

About this clonotype itself: A much larger clonotype is one base distant, so this may be a read error. This chain connects TRBV7-2 to TRBJ1-3; D is undetermined. The V end was cut by 5 bases, the J end by 10 bases, with 18 bases between. CDR1 and CDR2 (germline): SGHTA, FQGNSA. CDR3 length: 14 amino acids. The chain's CDR3 is CASSPRPREETIYF. CDR3 coding DNA: TGTGCCAGCAGCCCCCGCCCTAGGGAGGAAACCATATATTTT.

V and J are TRBV9 and TRBJ2-7; 11 bases line up with TRBD2. The germline V gene encodes CDR1 SGDLS and CDR2 YYNGEE. The V segment lost 4 bases and the J segment 1 base; nucleotides outside the gene matches: 4. This CDR3 contains 15 residues. CDR3 in amino acids: CASSNGLAGSYEQYF. The CDR3 bases are TGTGCCAGCAGCAACGGACTAGCGGGTTCCTACGAGCAGTACTTC.

This clonotype showed up many times. This rearrangement joins TRBV4-3 to TRBJ1-2, with TRBD1 matching 7 bases. The germline CDR1 and CDR2 sequences are LGHNA and YSLEER. This CDR3 has 15 residues. V dropped 3 bases and J dropped 3; count of bases not matched to a gene: 7. As DNA, the CDR3 is TGCGCCAGCAGCCATGATGACAGGGAGCACTATGGCTACACCTTC. It yields the protein CASSHDDREHYGYTF.

This clonotype was counted at least ten times. The chain has TRBV5-6 and TRBJ1-2; no clear D gene. This CDR3 spans 13 amino acids. Germline CDR1 reads SGHDT; CDR2 reads YYEEEE. The V gene lost 0 bases and the J gene lost 0 bases, with 3 bases spanning the gap. CDR3 sequence reads: CASSLAANYGYTF. CDR3 sequence (DNA): TGTGCCAGCAGCTTGGCGGCTAACTATGGCTACACCTTC.

This clonotype was seen many times. V is TRBV29-1 and J is TRBJ1-4; D is ambiguous. Germline CDR1 reads SQVTM; CDR2 reads ANQGSEA. CDR3 length: 14 residues. Trimming took 4 bases from V and 2 from J, leaving 11 bases between them. Here the CDR3 reads CSVGRAGTNEKLFF. The CDR3 bases are TGCAGCGTTGGCAGAGCGGGGACTAATGAAAAACTGTTTTTT.

This clonotype was picked up many times. The rearrangement joins TRBV5-1 to TRBJ2-1, with unresolved D. CDR3 length: 14 amino acids. V lost 0 bases to trimming and J lost 2 bases, with 6 bases between them. Germline lookup yields CDR1 SGHRS and CDR2 YFSETQ. CDR3 in DNA: TGCGCCAGCAGCTTGGCATCCACCTACAATGAGCAGTTCTTC. Translation: CASSLASTYNEQFF.

At least ten counts were recorded for this clonotype. Here the CDR3 DNA reads TGTGCCAGCAGCGGGACTAGGGCAGATACGCAGTATTTT. It encodes CASSGTRADTQYF. The chain is built from TRBV7-8 and TRBJ2-3; TRBD2 aligns across 8 bases. The germline CDR1 and CDR2 sequences are SGHVS and FQNEAQ. The J segment lost 4 bases and the V segment lost 5 bases, leaving 2 bases of the junction unmatched. The CDR3 totals 13 residues. The variable domain in full, completed from reference TRBV7-8 and TRBJ2-3, reads GAGVSQSPRYKVAKRGQDVALRCDPISGHVSLFWYQQALGQGPEFLTYFQNEAQLDKSGLPSDRFFAERPEGSVSTLKIQRTQQEDSAVYLCASSGTRADTQYFGPGTRLTVL.

With regard to this clonotype: The junction differs from germline at one of its ends, possibly a read error. The CDR3 reads CASSLGAGPEQYF. In DNA, the CDR3 is TGTGCCAGCAGTCTTGGCGCAGGGCCCGAGCAGTACTTT. The chain is built from TRBV12-3 or TRBV12-4 and TRBJ2-7, with a weak D call TRBD1 (5 bases). This CDR3 region has 13 residues.

In this sample, this clonotype turned up many times. The rearrangement joins TRBV28 to TRBJ2-4, with TRBD1 matching 8 bases. V lost 5 bases and J lost 5; bases outside the gene matches: 5. Looked up from germline, CDR1 is MDHEN and CDR2 is SYDVKM. CDR3 length: 14 residues. CDR3 loop: CASSLPDRENIQYF. DNA for the CDR3: TGTGCCAGCAGTCTACCGGACAGGGAAAACATTCAGTACTTC.

In its sample, this clonotype was seen many times. The chain employs TRBV7-9 and TRBJ2-7; 8 positions match TRBD1. Germline V CDR1 and CDR2: SEHNR, FQNEAQ (reference sequence). This CDR3 spans 14 amino acids. The V segment lost 4 bases and the J segment 2 bases; nucleotides outside the gene matches: 4. CDR3 in DNA: TGTGCCAGCAGCTCCGGGACAGGTCCCTACGAGCAGTACTTC. This encodes CASSSGTGPYEQYF.

This clonotype was observed many times. The chain joins TRBV7-7 to TRBJ2-1; possibly TRBD1 for D (6 bases). V lost 6 bases to trimming and J lost 2 bases, with 14 bases between them. Per germline, CDR1 SSHAT and CDR2 FNYEAQ (reference sequence). The CDR3 loop spans 15 amino acids. Here the CDR3 DNA reads TGTGCCAGCAGAACCACAGGGTCTCCCTACAATGAGCAGTTCTTC. Translation gives CASRTTGSPYNEQFF. Full variable domain (outside the CDR3, taken from reference TRBV7-7 and TRBJ2-1): GAGVSQSPRYKVTKRGQDVTLRCDPISSHATLYWYQQALGQGPEFLTYFNYEAQPDKSGLPSDRFSAERPEGSISTLTIQRTEQRDSAMYRCASRTTGSPYNEQFFGPGTRLTVL.

This clonotype was found many times. The genes are TRBV27 and TRBJ2-7, with D perhaps TRBD2 (6 bases). Germline loops: CDR1 MNHEY, CDR2 SMNVEV (reference sequence). This CDR3 is built from 15 residues. Trimming cost V 4 bases and J 5 bases, with 18 bases left between them. CDR3 in DNA: TGTGCCAGCAGTTGGGCGGGGCAAAATTTGAACGAGCAGTACTTC. It yields the protein CASSWAGQNLNEQYF.

Ten or more counts support this clonotype. The rearrangement joins TRBV7-3 to TRBJ2-3, with 11 bases lining up with TRBD2. The CDR3 spans 16 residues. Germline lookup yields CDR1 SGHTA and CDR2 FQGTGA. The V gene end was trimmed by 5 bases and the J gene end by 1 base; junction bases not matched to a gene: 5. The CDR3 nucleotides read TGTGCCAGCAGCCCGAGGACTAGCGGGCGCACAGATACGCAGTATTTT. It translates to CASSPRTSGRTDTQYF.

This clonotype was counted at least ten times. CDR3 sequence: CASKAGDVTDTQYF. In nucleotides, the CDR3 is TGCGCCAGCAAGGCAGGGGACGTGACAGATACGCAGTATTTT. The gene calls are TRBV5-1 and TRBJ2-3; weak D call: TRBD1 (6 bases). The ends were cut back, 6 bases at V and 3 bases at J, with 14 bases in the middle. CDR3 size: 14 residues. Germline-derived CDR1 and CDR2 are SGHRS and YFSETQ.

This clonotype was detected many times. The V call is TRBV6-2 or TRBV6-3, the J call TRBJ1-1, with 9 bases lining up with TRBD1. V was pared by 6 bases and J by 5 bases, with 7 bases of the junction left unmatched. This CDR3 contains 14 residues. The germline V gene has CDR1 MNHEY and CDR2 SVGEGT. The CDR3 DNA is TGTGCCAGCAGAAAGGACAGGGGTCGGACTGAAGCTTTCTTT. Encoded protein: CASRKDRGRTEAFF.

This clonotype has only a few counts. The chain uses TRBV7-9 and TRBJ2-5; TRBD1 or TRBD2 may be the D gene (6 bases each). The CDR3 length is 16 residues. The ends were cut back, 6 bases at V and 0 bases at J, with 17 bases in the middle. Germline values: CDR1 SEHNR, CDR2 FQNEAQ (reference sequence). DNA for the CDR3: TGTGCCAGCAGTTCCGAGGGGGGCCGGTACCAAGAGACCCAGTACTTC. This sequence encodes CASSSEGGRYQETQYF. Drawing the rest from reference TRBV7-9 and TRBJ2-5, the complete variable domain is DTGVSQNPRHKITKRGQNVTFRCDPISEHNRLYWYRQTLGQGPEFLTYFQNEAQLEKSRLLSDRFSAERPKGSFSTLEIQRTEQGDSAMYLCASSSEGGRYQETQYFGPGTRLLVL.

This clonotype was seen a single time. The chain combines TRBV28 with TRBJ1-5; D possibly corresponds to TRBD1 (5 bases). Between the trimmed V and J ends, which lost 6 bases and 1 base, there was a span of 13 bases. The V gene's germline CDR1 is MDHEN and CDR2 SYDVKM. The CDR3 covers 15 residues. CDR3 DNA: TGTGCCAGCAGCAGATGGGGGGGGAGCAATCAGCCCCAGCATTTT. Translated, it gives CASSRWGGSNQPQHF.

Only a few counts were recorded for this clonotype. Here the CDR3 reads CASSEGDEKLFF. CDR3 in DNA: TGTGCCAGCAGTGAGGGGGATGAAAAACTGTTTTTT. The rearrangement links TRBV7-9 to TRBJ1-4; a possible D gene is TRBD1 (6 bases). V was trimmed by 6 bases and J by 6 bases, leaving 8 bases between them. Germline V gene lookup returns CDR1 SEHNR and CDR2 FQNEAQ (reference sequence). This CDR3 is built from 12 residues.

This clonotype was counted many times. The genes are TRBV9 and TRBJ2-3; the match to TRBD2 covers 7 bases. Looked up from germline, CDR1 is SGDLS and CDR2 is YYNGEE. The CDR3 totals 14 residues. J gave up 1 base and V 2 bases, and 1 base lay outside the gene matches. The CDR3 reads CASSVLAGTDTQYF. The CDR3 bases are TGTGCCAGCAGCGTTCTAGCGGGCACAGATACGCAGTATTTT.

The CDR3 nucleotides read TGTGCCAGCAGTCCTGGACAGGTCGGAAGTCAGCCCCAGCATTTT. It translates to CASSPGQVGSQPQHF. The chain recombines TRBV6-1 with TRBJ1-5, with TRBD1 matching over 7 bases. Germline V lookup: CDR1 MNHNS, CDR2 SASEGT. V shed 5 bases and J 6 bases; nucleotides not matched to a gene: 10. The CDR3 has 15 amino acids.

This chain connects TRBV19 to TRBJ1-5; D remains ambiguous. This CDR3 contains 12 residues. Deletions cut 5 bases from V and 6 bases from J, with 8 bases between. CDR1 and CDR2 from the germline V gene are LNHDA and SQIVND (reference sequence). CDR3: CASSGYSQPQHF. In DNA, the CDR3 is TGTGCCAGTAGTGGATACTCTCAGCCCCAGCATTTT.

This clonotype has at least ten counts. This chain links TRBV9 with TRBJ2-7; 7 positions match TRBD2. V trimming: 0 bases; J trimming: 3 bases; junction bases outside the gene matches: 6. CDR3 length equals 15 residues. CDR1 is SGDLS and CDR2 is YYNGEE in the germline V gene. This CDR3 reads CASSVGTSDGYEQYF. The DNA for the CDR3 is TGTGCCAGCAGCGTAGGAACTAGCGATGGCTACGAGCAGTACTTC.

There are many counts of this clonotype. The J gene is TRBJ1-2, the V gene TRBV5-1; no firm D call. V was pared by 7 bases and J by 6 bases, with 19 bases between. Looked up from germline, CDR1 is SGHRS and CDR2 is YFSETQ. This CDR3 is built from 14 residues. CDR3 sequence: CASSAQNSADGYTF. CDR3 bases: TGCGCCAGCTCCGCACAAAACTCGGCGGATGGCTACACCTTC.

The chain is built from TRBV29-1 and TRBJ2-7, with D maybe TRBD1 (6 bases). CDR3 length: 13 amino acids. The ends were cut back, 2 bases at V and 2 bases at J, with 10 bases in the middle. From germline, CDR1 is SQVTM and CDR2 ANQGSEA. The CDR3 nucleotides read TGCAGCGTTGAATGGCAGGGGACCTACGAGCAGTACTTC. It translates to CSVEWQGTYEQYF.

This clonotype was detected many times. CDR3 sequence reads: CASRLDGGGEKLFF. Written as DNA, the CDR3 is TGTGCCAGCAGGCTCGACGGGGGAGGCGAAAAACTGTTTTTT. V usage is TRBV28 and J usage is TRBJ1-4, with D possibly being TRBD1 (5 bases). The CDR3 extends over 14 amino acids. The V gene's germline CDR1 is MDHEN and CDR2 SYDVKM. The V end lost 6 bases, the J end lost 8 bases, and 16 bases lay between the germline ends.

This clonotype has at least ten counts. The genes are TRBV27 and TRBJ2-2, with a weak D call TRBD2 (5 bases). CDR3 size: 16 residues. V lost 4 bases and J lost 4, with 16 bases in between. The germline CDR1 and CDR2 sequences are MNHEY and SMNVEV (reference sequence). This chain's CDR3 is CASSSLRSGGTGELFF. The CDR3 DNA follows: TGTGCCAGCAGTTCTTTGCGGTCAGGAGGCACCGGGGAGCTGTTTTTT.

This clonotype was observed a single time. The V gene is TRBV30, the J gene TRBJ2-1, with D unresolved. Germline V gene data show CDR1 as GTSNPN and CDR2 as SVGIG (reference sequence). Between the trimmed V and J ends, which lost 1 base and 0 bases, there was a span of 13 bases. This CDR3 region has 16 residues. CDR3 DNA sequence: TGTGCCTGGAGTGCCTGGATGCGCTACTCCTACAATGAGCAGTTCTTC. It yields the protein CAWSAWMRYSYNEQFF.